These T cell receptor beta chains were read from a single sample in a study of neurological immune-mediated disorders. In TCRdb, the 5' RACE reads were re-called with MiXCR into one record per CDR3 protein. The sample shows 40,000 or so distinct CDR3 sequences, 13% to 15% of them seen only once. Material for sequencing was PBMCs. These receptors all come from a woman between 45 and 60 years old with HTLV-1-associated myelopathy (HAM/TSP). Each CDR3 is given with its conserved first and last residue. The D gene is left open where the match is weak. The size entry is marked missing in some rows and otherwise reads once, few, many or a size class.

CDR3 length: 15; D gene: TRBD1; V gene: TRBV5-1; J gene: TRBJ2-7; clone size: many; CDR3 DNA: TGCGCCAGCAGTTACGGGGACAGGGCGGGTTACGAGCAGTACTTC; CDR3 protein: CASSYGDRAGYEQYF
CDR3 length: 11; D gene: -; V gene: TRBV20-1; J gene: TRBJ1-1; clone size: many; CDR3 DNA: TGCAGTGCTTTCAGCTACACTGAAGCTTTCTTT; CDR3 protein: CSAFSYTEAFF
CDR3 length: 13; D gene: TRBD1; V gene: TRBV20-1; J gene: TRBJ1-2; clone size: many; CDR3 DNA: TGCAGTGCTGGTTCGGGACAGGGATTCGGCTACACCTTC; CDR3 protein: CSAGSGQGFGYTF
CDR3 length: 15; D gene: -; V gene: TRBV15; J gene: TRBJ2-5; clone size: many; CDR3 DNA: TGTGCCACCAGCAGAGATCGTGGGGTTCAAGAGACCCAGTACTTC; CDR3 protein: CATSRDRGVQETQYF
CDR3 length: 13; D gene: -; V gene: TRBV6-5; J gene: TRBJ1-6; clone size: many; CDR3 DNA: TGTGCCAGCCGTCTAGGGGTCTATTCACCCCTCCACTTT; CDR3 protein: CASRLGVYSPLHF
CDR3 length: 16; D gene: -; V gene: TRBV12-3/TRBV12-4; J gene: TRBJ1-1; clone size: many; CDR3 DNA: TGTGCCAGCAGTCCCGCTTATGGGGGAGTGAACACTGAAGCTTTCTTT; CDR3 protein: CASSPAYGGVNTEAFF
CDR3 length: 16; D gene: TRBD1; V gene: TRBV4-3; J gene: TRBJ1-4; clone size: -; CDR3 DNA: TGCGCCAGCAGCAAGGGGACAGGCGGCGAAGGAGAAAAACTGTTTTTT; CDR3 protein: CASSKGTGGEGEKLFF
CDR3 length: 17; D gene: TRBD2; V gene: TRBV3-1; J gene: TRBJ2-5; clone size: -; CDR3 DNA: TGTGCCAGCAGCCTACCTGTTCTAGCGGGGCCGGTTAATGAGCAGTACTTC; CDR3 protein: CASSLPVLAGPVNEQYF
CDR3 length: 15; D gene: -; V gene: TRBV7-2; J gene: TRBJ1-5; clone size: many; CDR3 DNA: TGTGCCAGCAGCTTAGGAGGTTATAGCAATCAGCCCCAGCATTTT; CDR3 protein: CASSLGGYSNQPQHF
CDR3 length: 14; D gene: -; V gene: TRBV20-1; J gene: TRBJ2-3; clone size: many; CDR3 DNA: TGCAGTGCTAGAGATCAGGGTACGGGGGCGATTCATGCCTTT; CDR3 protein: CSARDQGTGAIHAF
CDR3 length: 14; D gene: TRBD1; V gene: TRBV5-1; J gene: TRBJ2-7; clone size: many; CDR3 DNA: TGCGCCAGCAGCTTTGGGACAGGGGGATACGAGCAGTACTTC; CDR3 protein: CASSFGTGGYEQYF
CDR3 length: 14; D gene: -; V gene: TRBV10-3; J gene: TRBJ2-3; clone size: many; CDR3 DNA: TGTGCCATCAAGGACGGAAATTACACAGATACGCAGTATTTT; CDR3 protein: CAIKDGNYTDTQYF
CDR3 length: 15; D gene: -; V gene: TRBV7-9; J gene: TRBJ2-2; clone size: many; CDR3 DNA: TGTGCCAGCAGCTTATATACGAGGGACACCGGGGAGCTGTTTTTT; CDR3 protein: CASSLYTRDTGELFF
CDR3 length: 13; D gene: -; V gene: TRBV4-3; J gene: TRBJ2-2; clone size: many; CDR3 DNA: TGCGCCAGCAGCCAAGAGAGGACCGGGGAGCTGTTTTTT; CDR3 protein: CASSQERTGELFF
CDR3 length: 15; D gene: TRBD1; V gene: TRBV29-1; J gene: TRBJ2-5; clone size: medium-sized; CDR3 DNA: TGCAGCGTCGCGACAGGGGGGAGAGGGCAAGAGACCCAGTACTTC; CDR3 protein: CSVATGGRGQETQYF
CDR3 length: 13; D gene: -; V gene: TRBV6-6; J gene: TRBJ2-7; clone size: many; CDR3 DNA: TGTGCCAGCAGTCGACAGACATTCTACGAGCAGTACTTC; CDR3 protein: CASSRQTFYEQYF
CDR3 length: 14; D gene: -; V gene: TRBV5-1; J gene: TRBJ2-5; clone size: many; CDR3 DNA: TGCGCCAGCAGCTTTAGGTCAGCACAAGAGACCCAGTACTTC; CDR3 protein: CASSFRSAQETQYF
CDR3 length: 13; D gene: TRBD1; V gene: TRBV2; J gene: TRBJ1-1; clone size: many; CDR3 DNA: TGTGCCAGCAGTCGACAGGGTTCCACTGAAGCTTTCTTT; CDR3 protein: CASSRQGSTEAFF
CDR3 length: 14; D gene: -; V gene: TRBV5-1; J gene: TRBJ2-5; clone size: many; CDR3 DNA: TGCGCCAGCAGGAGAGGGCAGGTCCAAGAGACCCAGTACTTC; CDR3 protein: CASRRGQVQETQYF
CDR3 length: 12; D gene: -; V gene: TRBV5-1; J gene: TRBJ2-1; clone size: -; CDR3 DNA: TGCGCCAGCATCTTGGGGGGAGATGAGCAGTTCTTC; CDR3 protein: CASILGGDEQFF
CDR3 length: 15; D gene: -; V gene: TRBV7-9; J gene: TRBJ2-5; clone size: many; CDR3 DNA: TGTGCCAGCAGTTTTTCGGGGGCGTACCAAGAGACCCAGTACTTC; CDR3 protein: CASSFSGAYQETQYF
CDR3 length: 13; D gene: TRBD1; V gene: TRBV12-3/TRBV12-4; J gene: TRBJ1-6; clone size: medium-sized; CDR3 DNA: TGTGCCAGCAGGAGACAGGGGAATTCACCCCTCCACTTT; CDR3 protein: CASRRQGNSPLHF
CDR3 length: 12; D gene: -; V gene: TRBV10-1; J gene: TRBJ2-7; clone size: many; CDR3 DNA: TGCGCCAGCAGTCCTCAGGGAGGCGAGCAGTACTTC; CDR3 protein: CASSPQGGEQYF
CDR3 length: 13; D gene: -; V gene: TRBV6-5; J gene: TRBJ1-2; clone size: few; CDR3 DNA: TGTGCCAGCAGTTATTTCGCGACAGTTGGCTACACCTTC; CDR3 protein: CASSYFATVGYTF
CDR3 length: 16; D gene: TRBD2; V gene: TRBV3-1; J gene: TRBJ2-1; clone size: many; CDR3 DNA: TGTGCCAGCAGCTATATGGGGGGGGTAGCCTACAATGAGCAGTTCTTC; CDR3 protein: CASSYMGGVAYNEQFF
CDR3 length: 14; D gene: -; V gene: TRBV12-3/TRBV12-4; J gene: TRBJ2-2; clone size: many; CDR3 DNA: TGTGCCAGCAGTTTTAGACCCGGAGTCGGGGAGCTGTTTTTT; CDR3 protein: CASSFRPGVGELFF
CDR3 length: 15; D gene: -; V gene: TRBV5-1; J gene: TRBJ1-1; clone size: many; CDR3 DNA: TGCGCCAGCAGCTCCCGGTCGACCTGGAACACTGAAGCTTTCTTT; CDR3 protein: CASSSRSTWNTEAFF
CDR3 length: 16; D gene: TRBD2; V gene: TRBV20-1; J gene: TRBJ2-7; clone size: -; CDR3 DNA: TGCAGTGCTAGAAAATTAGTACTAGCGGGAGCTCACGAGCAGTACTTC; CDR3 protein: CSARKLVLAGAHEQYF
CDR3 length: 16; D gene: -; V gene: TRBV18; J gene: TRBJ1-1; clone size: many; CDR3 DNA: TGTGCCAGCTCACCTTTCCTTGGAGGGACTAACACTGAAGCTTTCTTT; CDR3 protein: CASSPFLGGTNTEAFF
CDR3 length: 15; D gene: -; V gene: TRBV7-9; J gene: TRBJ1-6; clone size: many; CDR3 DNA: TGTGCCAGCAGCTTAGAAAGGGGGATCGGTTCACCCCTCCACTTT; CDR3 protein: CASSLERGIGSPLHF
CDR3 length: 15; D gene: -; V gene: TRBV5-6; J gene: TRBJ1-6; clone size: many; CDR3 DNA: TGTGCCAGCACCTCTTTGGGGTCCTATAATTCACCCCTCCACTTT; CDR3 protein: CASTSLGSYNSPLHF
CDR3 length: 13; D gene: -; V gene: TRBV6-5; J gene: TRBJ2-7; clone size: many; CDR3 DNA: TGTGCCAGCAGTTACGAGGACTCCTACGAGCAGTACTTC; CDR3 protein: CASSYEDSYEQYF
CDR3 length: 12; D gene: -; V gene: TRBV6-6; J gene: TRBJ1-1; clone size: many; CDR3 DNA: TGTGCCAGCAGTCCTCCGGGACAAGAAGCTTTCTTT; CDR3 protein: CASSPPGQEAFF
CDR3 length: 15; D gene: -; V gene: TRBV7-2; J gene: TRBJ2-5; clone size: many; CDR3 DNA: TGTGCCAGCAGTCGCACTGACAGAAACCAAGAGACCCAGTACTTC; CDR3 protein: CASSRTDRNQETQYF
CDR3 length: 15; D gene: TRBD1; V gene: TRBV12-3/TRBV12-4; J gene: TRBJ1-1; clone size: many; CDR3 DNA: TGTGCCAGCAGGGGGACAGGGGCCCGGAACACTGAAGCTTTCTTT; CDR3 protein: CASRGTGARNTEAFF
CDR3 length: 18; D gene: TRBD2; V gene: TRBV4-3; J gene: TRBJ2-2; clone size: -; CDR3 DNA: TGCGCCAGCAGCCAAGATGCTAGCGGGGGCCTTTACACCGGGTATCTGTTTTTT; CDR3 protein: CASSQDASGGLYTGYLFF
CDR3 length: 15; D gene: -; V gene: TRBV25-1; J gene: TRBJ1-4; clone size: many; CDR3 DNA: TGTGCCAGCAGTGAATATTGGCAGGATAATGAAAAACTGTTTTTT; CDR3 protein: CASSEYWQDNEKLFF
CDR3 length: 14; D gene: -; V gene: TRBV12-3/TRBV12-4; J gene: TRBJ1-5; clone size: -; CDR3 DNA: TGTGCCAGCACCATCAACTATAGCAATCAGCCCCAGCATTTT; CDR3 protein: CASTINYSNQPQHF
CDR3 length: 14; D gene: TRBD2; V gene: TRBV7-9; J gene: TRBJ2-1; clone size: many; CDR3 DNA: TGTGCCAGCAGGATTTTAGCGGGGTACAATGAGCAGTTCTTC; CDR3 protein: CASRILAGYNEQFF
CDR3 length: 16; D gene: -; V gene: TRBV6-5; J gene: TRBJ2-6; clone size: many; CDR3 DNA: TGTGCCAGCAGTCCTCGGACCTTCTCTGGGGCCAACGTCCTGACTTTC; CDR3 protein: CASSPRTFSGANVLTF
CDR3 length: 12; D gene: -; V gene: TRBV20-1; J gene: TRBJ2-5; clone size: -; CDR3 DNA: TGCAGTGGGCGGGATTTCCAAGAGATCCAGTACTTC; CDR3 protein: CSGRDFQEIQYF
CDR3 length: 15; D gene: TRBD1; V gene: TRBV9; J gene: TRBJ2-3; clone size: many; CDR3 DNA: TGTGCCAGCAGCCTCGGGACAGGGGGCTTAGATACGCAGTATTTT; CDR3 protein: CASSLGTGGLDTQYF
CDR3 length: 18; D gene: TRBD2; V gene: TRBV5-1; J gene: TRBJ2-3; clone size: medium-sized; CDR3 DNA: TGCGCCAGCGGGCAGCCCGGGACTAGCGGAGCTAGCACAGATACGCAGTATTTT; CDR3 protein: CASGQPGTSGASTDTQYF
CDR3 length: 13; D gene: TRBD1; V gene: TRBV19; J gene: TRBJ2-7; clone size: many; CDR3 DNA: TGTGCCAGTAGTCGGGACAGGAGCTACGAGCAGTACTTC; CDR3 protein: CASSRDRSYEQYF
CDR3 length: 14; D gene: -; V gene: TRBV6-1; J gene: TRBJ1-1; clone size: many; CDR3 DNA: TGTGCCAGCAGGTGGGGCCTATTGAACACTGAAGCTTTCTTT; CDR3 protein: CASRWGLLNTEAFF
CDR3 length: 14; D gene: -; V gene: TRBV20-1; J gene: TRBJ1-6; clone size: many; CDR3 DNA: TGCAGTGCTAGAAAGGGTCACAATAATTCACCCCTCCACTTT; CDR3 protein: CSARKGHNNSPLHF
CDR3 length: 15; D gene: TRBD2; V gene: TRBV7-2; J gene: TRBJ2-7; clone size: many; CDR3 DNA: TGTGCCAGCAGCTTAGACGGGGGGGGGTCCTACGAGCAGTACTTC; CDR3 protein: CASSLDGGGSYEQYF
CDR3 length: 14; D gene: -; V gene: TRBV5-1; J gene: TRBJ1-3; clone size: many; CDR3 DNA: TGCGCCAGCAGCTTGAATGGAGGGTCAAACACCATATATTTT; CDR3 protein: CASSLNGGSNTIYF
CDR3 length: 15; D gene: TRBD2; V gene: TRBV6-2/TRBV6-3; J gene: TRBJ2-7; clone size: many; CDR3 DNA: TGTGCCAGCAGTTCAAATAGCGGGGTCTCCTACGAGCAGTACTTC; CDR3 protein: CASSSNSGVSYEQYF
CDR3 length: 15; D gene: -; V gene: TRBV12-3/TRBV12-4; J gene: TRBJ1-5; clone size: once; CDR3 DNA: TGTGAAAGCACTTTTGACAGGAAAGGCAATCAGCCCCAGCATTTT; CDR3 protein: CESTFDRKGNQPQHF
CDR3 length: 13; D gene: -; V gene: TRBV19; J gene: TRBJ1-2; clone size: many; CDR3 DNA: TGTGCCAGTAGTGGACTACTCGGGTATGGCTACACCTTC; CDR3 protein: CASSGLLGYGYTF
CDR3 length: 15; D gene: TRBD1; V gene: TRBV19; J gene: TRBJ2-7; clone size: many; CDR3 DNA: TGTGCCAGTAGTATCCGGACAGGTGAAACCTACGAGCAGTACTTC; CDR3 protein: CASSIRTGETYEQYF
CDR3 length: 14; D gene: -; V gene: TRBV11-2; J gene: TRBJ2-1; clone size: many; CDR3 DNA: TGTGCCAGCTTGGCGGGAAGCTCCTACAATGAGCAGTTCTTC; CDR3 protein: CASLAGSSYNEQFF
CDR3 length: 14; D gene: -; V gene: TRBV12-3/TRBV12-4; J gene: TRBJ1-2; clone size: many; CDR3 DNA: TGTGCCAGCAGCCGTCGGACAGCTAACTATGGCTACACCTTC; CDR3 protein: CASSRRTANYGYTF
CDR3 length: 16; D gene: -; V gene: TRBV6-2/TRBV6-3; J gene: TRBJ1-5; clone size: many; CDR3 DNA: TGTGCCAGCAGTTACGGCACCGGGATTCTCCGAGGGCCCCAGCATTTT; CDR3 protein: CASSYGTGILRGPQHF
CDR3 length: 13; D gene: -; V gene: TRBV7-3; J gene: TRBJ2-3; clone size: many; CDR3 DNA: TGTGCCAGCAGCTTAGGCCTCACAGATACGCAGTATTTT; CDR3 protein: CASSLGLTDTQYF
CDR3 length: 15; D gene: -; V gene: TRBV6-5; J gene: TRBJ2-2; clone size: few; CDR3 DNA: TGTGCCAGCAGTTTCCACGGGTGGGCCACCGGGGAGCTGTTTTTT; CDR3 protein: CASSFHGWATGELFF